In its sample, the clone carrying this T cell receptor beta chain was seen a few times. Its specificity is unknown. Via MiXCR, TCRdb re-called the RT-PCR reads, giving one row per CDR3 protein. The table shows a few hundred thousand distinct CDR3 sequences, with 14% occurring only once. This CDR3 has 11 residues. Trimming cost V 6 bases and J 11 bases, with 10 bases left between them. This entry comes from a study of response to subunit inactivated influenza vaccine. Findings of the study overall: Authors suggested each seasonal flu vaccination may recruit only limited numbers of new T cells.

This sample comprised PBMCs from blood, obtained about 13 days after vaccination. The chain employs TRBV12-3 or TRBV12-4 and TRBJ1-4; D ambiguous. The sequence derives from a man aged 50-59 years who received an inactivated influenza vaccine. CDR3 sequence: CASRFLGKLFF. As DNA, the CDR3 is TGTGCCAGCAGGTTCTTGGGGAAACTGTTTTTT.